The source of this T cell receptor beta chain is a study of Ad26.COV2.S vaccination and SARS-CoV-2 variants. The assay was immunoSEQ multiplex PCR, and TCRdb's table has in-frame clones only and misses some. The sample has about 400,000 clones; about 89% are singletons. Treatment specified: approximately 18 received Ad26.COV2.S at low or high dose, single or two shots; about 5 received placebo; per-sample allocation not given. The study sampled participants on day 63 after the first vaccine or placebo injection. This CDR3 is 17 amino acids long. CDR1 LGHNA and CDR2 YSLEER come from the germline V gene. With 4 bases removed from V and 0 bases from J, the gap between germline ends came to 15 bases.

The genes are TRBV4-3 and TRBJ1-4, with D perhaps TRBD1 (5 bases). The specimen comprised peripheral blood, sampled in a trial of Ad26.COV2.S vaccine versus placebo. This TCR was recovered from a person between 18 and 65 years old who received the Ad26.COV2.S COVID-19 vaccine or a placebo. This CDR3 is CASSLRPGVATNEKLFF. The CDR3 nucleotides read TGCGCCAGCAGCCTCCGGCCGGGGGTTGCAACTAATGAAAAACTGTTTTTT.